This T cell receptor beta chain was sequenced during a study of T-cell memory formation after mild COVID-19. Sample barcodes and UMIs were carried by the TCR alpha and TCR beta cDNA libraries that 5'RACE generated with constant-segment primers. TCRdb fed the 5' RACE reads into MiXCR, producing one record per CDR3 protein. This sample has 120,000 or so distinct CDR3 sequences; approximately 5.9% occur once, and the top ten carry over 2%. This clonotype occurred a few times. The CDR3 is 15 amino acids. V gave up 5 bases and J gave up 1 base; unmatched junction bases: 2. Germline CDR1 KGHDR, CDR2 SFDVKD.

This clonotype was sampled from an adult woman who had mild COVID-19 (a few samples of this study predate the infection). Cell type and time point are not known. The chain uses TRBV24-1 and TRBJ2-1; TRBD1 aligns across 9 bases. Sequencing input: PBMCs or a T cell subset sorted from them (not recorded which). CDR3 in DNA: TGTGCCACCAGTGCCGGGACAGGGTCCTACAATGAGCAGTTCTTC. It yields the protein CATSAGTGSYNEQFF.